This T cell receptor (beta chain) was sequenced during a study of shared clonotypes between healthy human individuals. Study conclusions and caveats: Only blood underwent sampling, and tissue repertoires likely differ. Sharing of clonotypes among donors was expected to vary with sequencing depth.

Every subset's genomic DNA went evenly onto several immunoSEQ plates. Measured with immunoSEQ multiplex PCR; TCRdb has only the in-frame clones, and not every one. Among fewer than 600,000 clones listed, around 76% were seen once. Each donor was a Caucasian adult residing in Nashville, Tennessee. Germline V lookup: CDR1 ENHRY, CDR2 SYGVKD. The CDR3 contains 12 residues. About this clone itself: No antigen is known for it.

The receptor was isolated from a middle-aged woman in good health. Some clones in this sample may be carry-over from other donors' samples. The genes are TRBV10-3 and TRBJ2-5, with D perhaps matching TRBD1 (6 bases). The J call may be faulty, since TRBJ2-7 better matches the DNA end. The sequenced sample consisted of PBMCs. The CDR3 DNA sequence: TGTGCCATCGGACGAGCAGGGGCCGAGCAGTACTTC. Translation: CAIGRAGAEQYF.